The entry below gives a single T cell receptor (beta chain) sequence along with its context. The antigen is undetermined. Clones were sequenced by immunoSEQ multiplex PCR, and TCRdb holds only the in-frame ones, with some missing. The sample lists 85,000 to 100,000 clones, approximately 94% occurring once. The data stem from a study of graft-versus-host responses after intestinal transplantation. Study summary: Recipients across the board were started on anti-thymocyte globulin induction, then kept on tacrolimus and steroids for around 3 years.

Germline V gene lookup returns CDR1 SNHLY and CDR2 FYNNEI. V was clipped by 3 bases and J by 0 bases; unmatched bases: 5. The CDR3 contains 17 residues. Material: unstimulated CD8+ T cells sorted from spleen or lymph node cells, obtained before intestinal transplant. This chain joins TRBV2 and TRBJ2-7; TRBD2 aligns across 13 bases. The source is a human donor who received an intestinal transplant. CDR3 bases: TGTGCCAGCAGTGACGGACTAGCGGGGGTTCTCTCCTACGAGCAGTACTTC. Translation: CASSDGLAGVLSYEQYF.